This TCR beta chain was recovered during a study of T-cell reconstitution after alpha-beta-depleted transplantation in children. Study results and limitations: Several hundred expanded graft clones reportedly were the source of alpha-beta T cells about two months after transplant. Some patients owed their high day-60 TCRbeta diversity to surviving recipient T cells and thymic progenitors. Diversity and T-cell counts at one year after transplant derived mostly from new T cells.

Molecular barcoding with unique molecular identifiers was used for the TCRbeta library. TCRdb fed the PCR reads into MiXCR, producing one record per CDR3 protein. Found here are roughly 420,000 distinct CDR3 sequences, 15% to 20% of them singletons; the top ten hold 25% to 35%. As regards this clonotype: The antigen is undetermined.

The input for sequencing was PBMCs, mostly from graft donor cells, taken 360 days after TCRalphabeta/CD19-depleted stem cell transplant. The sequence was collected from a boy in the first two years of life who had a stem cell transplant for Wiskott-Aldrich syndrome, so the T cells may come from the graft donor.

Here the CDR3 DNA reads TGTGCCTTCAGTTTAGCCCTCTCGGACTCTTACTTCTCCTACGAGCAGTACTTC. It specifies CAFSLALSDSYFSYEQYF. V usage is TRBV2 and J usage is TRBJ2-7, with a possible D match to TRBD2 (5 bases). CDR1 SNHLY and CDR2 FYNNEI come from the germline V gene. The CDR3 runs 18 residues. Trimming left V 11 bases short and J 0 bases short, with 29 bases between.